The text below deals with one T cell receptor beta chain. Its specificity is unknown. Splitting of each subset's genomic DNA was done evenly across several immunoSEQ plates. Profiling relied on immunoSEQ multiplex PCR, and the TCRdb table lists in-frame clones only, not all of them. The data show about 2.4 million clones, approximately 93% seen once. J gave up 7 bases and V 1 base, and 7 bases lay outside the gene matches. The CDR3 runs 15 residues. Germline V gene sequence: CDR1 SGHRS, CDR2 YFSETQ. The sample belongs to a study of shared clonotypes between healthy human individuals. General observations from the study: Despite large depth, rarefaction showed incomplete sorted-subset sequencing. A generally larger estimated richness was seen in naive subsets than in memory subsets.

All the donors were Caucasian adults who lived in Nashville, Tennessee. The chain is built from TRBV5-1 and TRBJ1-3; TRBD1 agrees at 8 bases. The TCR sequence derives from a man aged 18 to 29 in good health. Some clones in this sample may be carry-over from other donors' samples. The sequenced material came from naive CD4+ T cells from PBMCs. The subset was: CD45RA+ positively selected. The CDR3 DNA sequence: TGCGCCAGCAGCTTGAATGGGGACAGGAGGAACACCATATATTTT. Translated: CASSLNGDRRNTIYF. The full variable domain, in which reference TRBV5-1 and TRBJ1-3 provide the parts outside the CDR3, is KAGVTQTPRYLIKTRGQQVTLSCSPISGHRSVSWYQQTPGQGLQFLFEYFSETQRNKGNFPGRFSGRQFSNSRSEMNVSTLELGDSALYLCASSLNGDRRNTIYFGEGSWLTVV.